The sample holds one count of the clone carrying this T cell receptor beta chain. Clones were read by immunoSEQ multiplex PCR, and TCRdb kept only the in-frame ones, dropping some. The sample lists about 16,000 clones, 75% to 95% seen once, with roughly 28% in the top ten. The length of the CDR3 is 16 residues. Losses at the gene ends were 6 bases for V and 2 bases for J; bases not matched to a gene: 12. In germline, CDR1 is LNHDA, CDR2 SQIVND (reference sequence). This entry comes from a study of OX40 agonist ivuxolimab in advanced cancers. Looking at the study overall: Dose-escalation patients suffered from hepatocellular carcinoma, melanoma, renal cell or head and neck cancer. Patients achieving partial responses numbered three: one hepatocellular carcinoma case and two cutaneous melanoma cases.

The rearrangement links TRBV19 to TRBJ2-7; 8 nucleotides agree with TRBD1. This TCR was recovered from an adult with an advanced solid tumor such as melanoma, head and neck, liver or kidney cancer. Specimen: CD4+ or CD8+ T cells sorted from blood, collected in a trial of the OX40 agonist ivuxolimab. The DNA for the CDR3 is TGTGCCAGTAGCCACCCGACAGGGGAGTTAGCCTACGAGCAGTACTTC. It yields the protein CASSHPTGELAYEQYF.